The 24 T cell receptor beta chains given below trace back to one sample, sequenced in a study of cytomegalovirus exposure and HLA in healthy donors. Amplification used 60 Vbeta primers and 13 Jbeta primers. The method was immunoSEQ multiplex PCR; TCRdb's version includes in-frame clones alone and lacks a portion of them. The table lists around 120,000 clones, about three quarters of them singletons, with less than 2% in the top ten. The sample taken for sequencing was PBMCs. These receptors were collected from a woman between 35 and 50 years old in good health and CMV-seronegative.

J is TRBJ2-3 and V is TRBV6-5, with 10 bases that match TRBD2. V trimming: 2 bases; J trimming: 3 bases; junction bases outside the gene matches: 5. In germline, CDR1 is MNHEY, CDR2 SVGAGI. The CDR3 covers 16 residues. The CDR3: CASSYGQRGGTDTQYF. CDR3 bases: TGTGCCAGCAGTTACGGCCAGCGGGGGGGTACAGATACGCAGTATTTT.

The chain links TRBV13 to TRBJ2-2; TRBD2 agrees at 12 bases. J was trimmed by 0 bases and V by 2 bases; bases with no gene match: 4. CDR1 and CDR2 from the germline V gene are PRHDT and FYEKMQ (reference sequence). The CDR3 consists of 18 residues. The CDR3 nucleotides are TGTGCCAGCAGCTTATCTAGCGGGGGGGACGCGAACACCGGGGAGCTGTTTTTT. Translated: CASSLSSGGDANTGELFF.

V usage is TRBV28 and J usage is TRBJ2-4; D call uncertain. This CDR3 is built from 13 residues. Trimming cost V 8 bases and J 1 base, with 9 bases left between them. CDR1 and CDR2 from the germline V gene are MDHEN and SYDVKM. CDR3 DNA: TGTGCCAGCCTGGGCGCTGCCAAAAACATTCAGTACTTC. Its translation is CASLGAAKNIQYF.

V usage is TRBV10-2 and J usage is TRBJ1-2; TRBD1 might be the D (5 bases). Germline CDR1 WSHSY, CDR2 SAAADI. Trimming stripped 6 bases from V and 1 base from J, with 9 bases between. This CDR3 is 13 amino acids long. DNA of the CDR3: TGCGCCAGCAGCGGACACCATAACTATGGCTACACCTTC. It translates to CASSGHHNYGYTF.

This chain links TRBV27 with TRBJ2-5; D perhaps matches TRBD1 (7 bases). This CDR3 spans 17 amino acids. V was trimmed by 0 bases and J by 2 bases, leaving 16 bases between them. Germline CDR1 and CDR2: MNHEY and SMNVEV (reference sequence). The CDR3 spells CASSLSVQGGPQETQYF. The CDR3 DNA reads as TGTGCCAGCAGTTTATCGGTTCAGGGGGGCCCTCAAGAGACCCAGTACTTC.

The CDR3 DNA sequence: TGTGCCAGCAGTGATATTGGACAGGGGGCGCGTAGAGAGACCCAGTACTTC. This codes for CASSDIGQGARRETQYF. The chain couples TRBV2 to TRBJ2-5; 11 bases map to TRBD1. The V segment lost 3 bases and the J segment 4 bases; nucleotides outside the gene matches: 10. This CDR3 spans 17 amino acids. Germline V gene lookup returns CDR1 SNHLY and CDR2 FYNNEI.

The chain carries TRBV4-1 and TRBJ2-5; TRBD2 agrees at 9 bases. V lost 1 base to trimming and J lost 3 bases; unmatched junction nucleotides: 6. CDR1 is MGHRA, CDR2 YSYEKL, per germline. The CDR3 runs to 16 residues. CDR3 sequence (DNA): TGCGCCAGCAGCCAAGCCGGGCGGGGGGGCAAAGAGACCCAGTACTTC. Protein product: CASSQAGRGGKETQYF.

The chain links TRBV7-3 to TRBJ2-7, with a possible D match to TRBD2 (6 bases). CDR3 length: 13 amino acids. Per the germline V gene, CDR1 is SGHTA and CDR2 is FQGTGA. Trimming shortened V by 2 bases and J by 6 bases, and 11 bases separated the two germline ends. CDR3 loop: CASSLGGYSEQYF. CDR3 DNA: TGTGCCAGCAGCTTAGGAGGGTACTCCGAGCAGTACTTC.

Worth noting for this clone: An end of the junction does not agree with germline; a read error may underlie this. The chain joins TRBV7-9 to TRBJ2-3, with TRBD2 identical over 10 bases. CDR1 is SEHNR and CDR2 is FQNEAQ in the germline V gene (reference sequence). This CDR3 has 16 amino acids. For the CDR3, the DNA is TGTTCCAGCAGCATTAGCGGGGGGTCTAGCACAGATACGCAGTATTTT. Protein: CSSSISGGSSTDTQYF.

V gene TRBV19 combines with J gene TRBJ1-2; 7 positions agree with TRBD1. The CDR3 has 16 residues. V shed 3 bases, J shed 6 bases, and the junction held 13 bases outside the gene matches. Germline-derived CDR1 and CDR2 are LNHDA and SQIVND (reference sequence). The CDR3 loop reads CASSIPLDRRGDGYTF. The CDR3 DNA reads as TGTGCCAGTAGTATTCCCCTGGACAGGAGAGGCGATGGCTACACCTTC. The whole variable domain, remainder taken from reference TRBV19 and TRBJ1-2, is DGGITQSPKYLFRKEGQNVTLSCEQNLNHDAMYWYRQDPGQGLRLIYYSQIVNDFQKGDIAEGYSVSREKKESFPLTVTSAQKNPTAFYLCASSIPLDRRGDGYTFGSGTRLTVV.

V is TRBV7-3 and J is TRBJ2-3; D is possibly TRBD1 (6 bases). This CDR3 region has 14 residues. V was trimmed by 5 bases and J by 0 bases, leaving 9 bases between them. Germline V gene sequence: CDR1 SGHTA, CDR2 FQGTGA. The CDR3 is CASSPDSSTDTQYF. The CDR3 DNA reads TGTGCCAGCAGCCCGGACAGCAGCACAGATACGCAGTATTTT.

On this clone itself: One junction end disagrees with the germline gene, perhaps due to a read error. V usage is TRBV27 and J usage is TRBJ2-4; TRBD1 might be the D (6 bases). This CDR3 is 14 amino acids long. Looked up from germline, CDR1 is MNHEY and CDR2 is SMNVEV (reference sequence). CDR3 in DNA: TGTGCCAGCAGCCCCTTGGGGGACAAAAACAGTCAGTACTTC. This sequence encodes CASSPLGDKNSQYF.

The V call is TRBV19, the J call TRBJ1-4; D call uncertain. CDR1 and CDR2 (germline): LNHDA, SQIVND (reference sequence). Trimming removed 2 bases at V and 6 bases at J, with 16 bases between. CDR3 length: 16 residues. As DNA, the CDR3 is TGTGCCAGTAGTATACGGAGGGCGGTGGTGGATGAAAAACTGTTTTTT. It yields the protein CASSIRRAVVDEKLFF.

This clone was seen only once. This chain joins TRBV9 and TRBJ1-4; 7 bases match TRBD1. Germline loops: CDR1 SGDLS, CDR2 YYNGEE. This CDR3 has 16 amino acids. The J segment lost 7 bases and the V segment lost 3 bases, leaving 12 bases of the junction unmatched. CDR3 nucleotides: TGTGCCAGCAGCGCGACCGACAGGGAAGTAGGTGAAAAACTGTTTTTT. Protein product: CASSATDREVGEKLFF. The full variable domain, in which reference TRBV9 and TRBJ1-4 provide the parts outside the CDR3, is DSGVTQTPKHLITATGQRVTLRCSPRSGDLSVYWYQQSLDQGLQFLIQYYNGEERAKGNILERFSAQQFPDLHSELNLSSLELGDSALYFCASSATDREVGEKLFFGSGTQLSVL.

For the CDR3, the DNA is TGCAGCGTCCGGGACAGGGCTAATGAAAAACTGTTTTTT. It specifies CSVRDRANEKLFF. V gene TRBV29-1 combines with J gene TRBJ1-4, with TRBD1 identical over 9 bases. CDR3 length equals 13 residues. CDR1 and CDR2 from the germline V gene are SQVTM and ANQGSEA. J lost 3 bases, V lost 6 bases, and 2 bases had no gene match.

This clone was observed a few times. V and J are TRBV5-1 and TRBJ2-3; 12 nucleotides line up with TRBD1. CDR3 length equals 16 residues. The junction had 2 bases not matched to a gene; V was cut back by 3 bases and J by 0 bases. Germline CDR1 and CDR2: SGHRS and YFSETQ. The CDR3 region is CASSWDRGQSTDTQYF. CDR3 DNA sequence: TGCGCCAGCAGCTGGGACAGGGGGCAGAGCACAGATACGCAGTATTTT.

The chain recombines TRBV15 with TRBJ2-3, with D possibly being TRBD2 (5 bases). The CDR3 length is 15 residues. The germline V and J ends were trimmed by 1 base and 3 bases, with 11 bases remaining between them. The germline V gene encodes CDR1 LNHNV and CDR2 YYDKDF (reference sequence). The CDR3 region is CATSRGDRGTDTQYF. The CDR3 DNA is TGTGCCACCAGCAGAGGAGACCGAGGGACAGATACGCAGTATTTT.

This clone is deemed medium-sized. J is TRBJ1-1 and V is TRBV19; perhaps TRBD1 as D (5 bases). V was clipped by 3 bases and J by 1 base, with 9 bases between them. Germline V gene sequence: CDR1 LNHDA, CDR2 SQIVND (reference sequence). The CDR3 loop spans 14 amino acids. The CDR3: CASSIRGENTEAFF. The DNA for the CDR3 is TGTGCCAGTAGTATTAGGGGTGAGAACACTGAAGCTTTCTTT.

The chain links TRBV6-5 to TRBJ1-4, with TRBD1 matching 11 bases. V was clipped by 6 bases and J by 10 bases; unmatched bases: 1. The CDR3 totals 12 residues. From germline, CDR1 is MNHEY and CDR2 SVGAGI. The CDR3 nucleotides are TGTGCCAGCAGGGGACAGGGGGGAAAACTGTTTTTT. It encodes CASRGQGGKLFF.

This sequence joins TRBV19 and TRBJ1-5; the D is unclear. This CDR3 has 16 residues. V lost 5 bases and J 1 base, leaving 15 bases between the germline ends. The germline CDR1 and CDR2 sequences are LNHDA and SQIVND (reference sequence). CDR3 sequence reads: CASSPRSKESNQPQHF. CDR3 DNA: TGTGCCAGTAGTCCGCGGTCCAAAGAAAGCAATCAGCCCCAGCATTTT. Full variable domain (remainder filled in from reference TRBV19 and TRBJ1-5): DGGITQSPKYLFRKEGQNVTLSCEQNLNHDAMYWYRQDPGQGLRLIYYSQIVNDFQKGDIAEGYSVSREKKESFPLTVTSAQKNPTAFYLCASSPRSKESNQPQHFGDGTRLSIL.

The chain links TRBV27 to TRBJ2-7; D not certain. Trimming cost V 1 base and J 2 bases, with 12 bases left between them. Germline CDR1 is MNHEY and CDR2 is SMNVEV (reference sequence). This CDR3 has 15 amino acids. CDR3 DNA sequence: TGTGCCAGCAGTTTATACCCCGCTATTACCTACGAGCAGTACTTC. It is translated as CASSLYPAITYEQYF.

The chain couples TRBV29-1 to TRBJ1-1; TRBD1 aligns across 11 bases. The CDR3 runs 17 residues. Germline CDR1 is SQVTM and CDR2 is ANQGSEA. V was clipped by 6 bases and J by 4 bases; unmatched bases: 16. The CDR3 region is CSVFILTWDRGVTEAFF. In nucleotides, the CDR3 is TGCAGCGTGTTCATCCTCACCTGGGACAGGGGGGTCACTGAAGCTTTCTTT. Supplemented by reference TRBV29-1 and TRBJ1-1, the full variable domain reads SAVISQKPSRDICQRGTSLTIQCQVDSQVTMMFWYRQQPGQSLTLIATANQGSEATYESGFVIDKFPISRPNLTFSTLTVSNMSPEDSSIYLCSVFILTWDRGVTEAFFGQGTRLTVV.

The chain recombines TRBV4-1 with TRBJ2-7; D might be TRBD2 (6 bases). Trimming pared 4 bases from V and 5 bases from J, leaving 15 bases between. The CDR3 is 14 residues long. CDR1 and CDR2 from the germline V gene are MGHRA and YSYEKL. The CDR3 DNA reads as TGCGCCAGCAGCCCCCGGGAGTTGAGGGACGAGCAGTACTTC. Its translation is CASSPRELRDEQYF.

The chain combines TRBV5-1 with TRBJ2-3; TRBD2 agrees at 7 bases. There are 18 residues in the CDR3. CDR1 SGHRS and CDR2 YFSETQ come from the germline V gene. Trimming at V came to 4 bases and at J to 0 bases, leaving 14 bases not matched to a gene. The DNA of the CDR3 is TGCGCCAGCAGCGACGCTAGCGGAGCCCAACCTAGCACAGATACGCAGTATTTT. As protein: CASSDASGAQPSTDTQYF.